Each of the 22 T cell receptor beta chains below was sequenced from the same sample in a study of OX40 agonist ivuxolimab in advanced cancers. Generated by immunoSEQ multiplex PCR, the TCRdb table keeps only in-frame clones and is missing some. The table lists roughly 35,000 clones, 70% to 80% of them singletons, with approximately 11% in the top ten. Source: CD4+ or CD8+ T cells sorted from blood, taken in a trial of the OX40 agonist ivuxolimab. All receptors derive from an adult with an advanced solid tumor such as melanoma, head and neck, liver or kidney cancer.

V is TRBV6-5 and J is TRBJ2-7; D uncertain. The length of the CDR3 is 11 residues. Trimming cost V 4 bases and J 5 bases, with 6 bases left between them. Germline V lookup: CDR1 MNHEY, CDR2 SVGAGI. In DNA form, the CDR3 reads TGTGCCAGCAGTTTCGGCCACGAGCAGTACTTC. It is translated as CASSFGHEQYF.

Within the sample, this clone is medium-sized. This rearrangement joins TRBV27 to TRBJ1-4; 8 bases align to TRBD1. CDR1 is MNHEY, CDR2 SMNVEV, per germline (reference sequence). The J segment lost 0 bases and the V segment lost 5 bases, leaving 23 bases of the junction unmatched. This CDR3 is 22 amino acids long. In nucleotides, the CDR3 is TGTGCCAGCAGTCCCCCCATCGATTCCGACAGGGGAATTTGGTCAACTAATGAAAAACTGTTTTTT. This gives the protein CASSPPIDSDRGIWSTNEKLFF. Full variable domain (outside the CDR3, taken from reference TRBV27 and TRBJ1-4): EAQVTQNPRYLITVTGKKLTVTCSQNMNHEYMSWYRQDPGLGLRQIYYSMNVEVTDKGDVPEGYKVSRKEKRNFPLILESPSPNQTSLYFCASSPPIDSDRGIWSTNEKLFFGSGTQLSVL.

This sequence joins TRBV5-1 and TRBJ2-5; 9 bases line up with TRBD1. The CDR3 runs 15 residues. Germline loops: CDR1 SGHRS, CDR2 YFSETQ. The ends lost 2 bases at V and 5 bases at J; junction bases unmatched: 7. DNA of the CDR3: TGCGCCAGCAGCTTCGGGACAGGGATCATGGAGACCCAGTACTTC. This gives the protein CASSFGTGIMETQYF.

The rearrangement uses TRBV5-1 and TRBJ1-4, with unresolved D. Germline loops: CDR1 SGHRS, CDR2 YFSETQ. CDR3 length: 15 residues. V dropped 0 bases and J dropped 6 bases, with 12 bases sitting between them. CDR3 coding DNA: TGCGCCAGCAGCTTGGCAAGCGGCGTTGATGAAAAACTGTTTTTT. It translates to CASSLASGVDEKLFF.

V is TRBV7-9 and J is TRBJ1-1; D is undetermined. Germline lookup yields CDR1 SEHNR and CDR2 FQNEAQ (reference sequence). The V end was cut by 5 bases, the J end by 1 base, with 11 bases between. CDR3 size: 14 residues. The CDR3 DNA follows: TGTGCCAGCAGCCTCGACGGGCAGAACACTGAAGCTTTCTTT. Its protein product is CASSLDGQNTEAFF. Full variable domain (rest looked up from reference TRBV7-9 and TRBJ1-1): DTGVSQNPRHKITKRGQNVTFRCDPISEHNRLYWYRQTLGQGPEFLTYFQNEAQLEKSRLLSDRFSAERPKGSFSTLEIQRTEQGDSAMYLCASSLDGQNTEAFFGQGTRLTVV.

The chain employs TRBV6-6 and TRBJ1-1, with D perhaps matching TRBD1 (5 bases). V was pared by 2 bases and J by 0 bases, with 10 bases between. The germline gives CDR1 MNHNY, CDR2 SVGAGI (reference sequence). The CDR3 is 15 residues long. CDR3: CASSYPGGVNTEAFF. CDR3 DNA: TGTGCCAGCAGTTACCCCGGGGGGGTGAACACTGAAGCTTTCTTT.

The chain is built from TRBV7-9 and TRBJ1-1; TRBD1 agrees at 7 bases. J lost 7 bases, V lost 5 bases, and 7 bases had no gene match. Germline-derived CDR1 and CDR2 are SEHNR and FQNEAQ (reference sequence). The CDR3 contains 13 residues. CDR3 loop: CASSLAGTVEAFF. The CDR3 coding sequence is TGTGCCAGCAGCCTCGCCGGGACAGTTGAAGCTTTCTTT. Looking up the rest from reference TRBV7-9 and TRBJ1-1 gives the full variable domain: DTGVSQNPRHKITKRGQNVTFRCDPISEHNRLYWYRQTLGQGPEFLTYFQNEAQLEKSRLLSDRFSAERPKGSFSTLEIQRTEQGDSAMYLCASSLAGTVEAFFGQGTRLTVV.

The sample holds one count of this clone. CDR3 nucleotides: TGTGCCAGCAGTTACTCAACCGGGACAGTAGGCTACGAGCAGTACTTC. Its protein is CASSYSTGTVGYEQYF. The V and J genes are TRBV6-5 and TRBJ2-7; 7 nucleotides align to TRBD1. V dropped 0 bases and J dropped 3; count of bases not matched to a gene: 8. There are 16 residues in the CDR3. The V gene's germline CDR1 is MNHEY and CDR2 SVGAGI.

The chain couples TRBV9 to TRBJ2-5, with no clear D. The tail of the sequence fits TRBJ2-7 better, so the J call may be wrong. Germline V gene data show CDR1 as SGDLS and CDR2 as YYNGEE. The CDR3 extends over 14 amino acids. DNA of the CDR3: TGTGCCAGCAGCGTAGAAACTATCTCCTACGAGCAGTACTTC. It encodes CASSVETISYEQYF.

The chain carries TRBV7-9 and TRBJ1-5; D is unclear. Between the trimmed V and J ends, which lost 1 base and 8 bases, there was a span of 9 bases. The CDR3 has 13 residues. Germline values: CDR1 SEHNR, CDR2 FQNEAQ (reference sequence). The DNA for the CDR3 is TGTGCCAGCAGCTTAGACGGGTTGGAGCCCCAGCATTTT. Translated: CASSLDGLEPQHF.

The chain uses TRBV9 and TRBJ2-7; 9 bases match TRBD1. The CDR3 spans 15 residues. The junction had 3 bases not matched to a gene; V was cut back by 0 bases and J by 2 bases. The V gene's germline CDR1 is SGDLS and CDR2 YYNGEE. The chain's CDR3 is CASSVEGQGAYEQYF. The CDR3 coding sequence is TGTGCCAGCAGCGTAGAGGGACAGGGAGCCTACGAGCAGTACTTC.

The chain has TRBV13 and TRBJ1-2; possibly TRBD1 for D (5 bases). The CDR3 totals 15 residues. Germline V gene sequence: CDR1 PRHDT, CDR2 FYEKMQ (reference sequence). With 5 bases removed from V and 4 bases from J, the gap between germline ends came to 17 bases. The CDR3 protein is CASSTWSPGAYGYTF. The DNA for the CDR3 is TGTGCCAGCAGCACCTGGTCCCCTGGGGCCTATGGCTACACCTTC.

The chain recombines TRBV5-1 with TRBJ1-4; possible D gene TRBD1, 5 bases. From germline, CDR1 is SGHRS and CDR2 YFSETQ. The CDR3 spans 14 residues. V shed 0 bases and J shed 5 bases, with 8 bases lying between them. CDR3 coding DNA: TGCGCCAGCAGCTTGGACAGGATAAATGAAAAACTGTTTTTT. Its translation is CASSLDRINEKLFF.

The CDR3 coding sequence is TGTGCCAGCAGTTCCTACTACTACGAGCAGTACTTC. Its translation: CASSSYYYEQYF. The chain employs TRBV28 and TRBJ2-7, with D hard to call. From germline, CDR1 is MDHEN and CDR2 SYDVKM. The CDR3 totals 12 residues. V lost 4 bases and J 3 bases, leaving 7 bases between the germline ends.

This sequence joins TRBV4-1 and TRBJ1-4; D gene ambiguous. V was pared by 1 base and J by 7 bases, with 16 bases between. This CDR3 contains 16 residues. CDR1 and CDR2 from the germline V gene are MGHRA and YSYEKL. The CDR3 DNA sequence: TGCGCCAGCAGCCAAGCCACCTTACAAGTCGGTGAAAAACTGTTTTTT. Translating gives CASSQATLQVGEKLFF.

The rearrangement joins TRBV5-1 to TRBJ1-1; maybe TRBD1 (5 bases). This CDR3 has 15 residues. Germline CDR1 and CDR2: SGHRS and YFSETQ. V lost 3 bases and J lost 1, with 13 bases in between. The CDR3 nucleotides read TGCGCCAGCAGCTCCCGGGACGGACCGAACACTGAAGCTTTCTTT. Amino acid sequence: CASSSRDGPNTEAFF.

The rearrangement links TRBV5-6 to TRBJ1-2; maybe TRBD1 (6 bases). V lost 9 bases and J 11 bases, leaving 20 bases between the germline ends. The CDR3 has 12 amino acids. Germline values: CDR1 SGHDT, CDR2 YYEEEE. DNA for the CDR3: TGTGCCACCCAGGGATGGGGGGCGGTTTACACCTTC. Encoded protein: CATQGWGAVYTF.

The rearrangement uses TRBV19 and TRBJ2-1; 8 nucleotides agree with TRBD2. V shed 1 base, J shed 7 bases, and the junction held 6 bases outside the gene matches. The CDR3 has 15 amino acids. CDR1 and CDR2 (germline): LNHDA, SQIVND (reference sequence). CDR3 nucleotide sequence: TGTGCCAGTAGTATAGGGACTAGCTGGGTGAATGAGCAGTTCTTC. Its protein product is CASSIGTSWVNEQFF.

This chain's CDR3 is CASRQGSGDYGYTF. In DNA form, the CDR3 reads TGTGCCAGCAGGCAGGGATCGGGTGACTATGGCTACACCTTC. J is TRBJ1-2 and V is TRBV6-5, with D possibly matching TRBD1 (5 bases). Germline V lookup: CDR1 MNHEY, CDR2 SVGAGI. Trimming shortened V by 6 bases and J by 3 bases, and 14 bases separated the two germline ends. This CDR3 spans 14 amino acids.

V is TRBV28 and J is TRBJ1-5; no definite D call. CDR1 and CDR2 from the germline V gene are MDHEN and SYDVKM. This CDR3 region has 15 residues. Between the trimmed V and J ends, which lost 2 bases and 7 bases, there was a span of 15 bases. CDR3 loop: CASSLLGIEEQPQHF. For the CDR3, the DNA is TGTGCCAGCAGTTTACTGGGGATCGAGGAGCAGCCCCAGCATTTT.

The chain links TRBV11-2 to TRBJ2-3; D call uncertain. The CDR3 has 12 residues. Germline V gives CDR1 SGHAT, CDR2 FQNNGV. V lost 2 bases, J lost 5 bases, and 5 bases lay in between. CDR3 sequence (DNA): TGTGCCAGCAGCTTATGGGGAGATACGCAGTATTTT. It is translated as CASSLWGDTQYF.

The chain uses TRBV30 and TRBJ2-7; the D call may be TRBD1 or TRBD2 (6 bases each). Trimming left V 3 bases short and J 3 bases short, with 15 bases between. CDR3 length: 14 amino acids. Germline V gives CDR1 GTSNPN, CDR2 SVGIG (reference sequence). The CDR3 DNA sequence: TGTGCCTGGAGGGTTCCGGGGGCCTTCTACGAGCAGTACTTC. Residues: CAWRVPGAFYEQYF. The full variable domain, its missing parts supplied by reference TRBV30 and TRBJ2-7, is SQTIHQWPATLVQPVGSPLSLECTVEGTSNPNLYWYRQAAGRGLQLLFYSVGIGQISSEVPQNLSASRPQDRQFILSSKKLLLSDSGFYLCAWRVPGAFYEQYFGPGTRLTVT.